The next 23 T cell receptor beta chains were all read from a single sample in a study of shared clonotypes between healthy human individuals. Profiling relied on immunoSEQ multiplex PCR, and the TCRdb table lists in-frame clones only, not all of them. The sample includes about 450,000 clones, 79% seen only once; the top ten take approximately 12%. The specimen was PBMCs. Receptors originate from a woman in her thirties or forties in good health. Some clones in this sample may be carry-over from other donors' samples.

This rearrangement joins TRBV7-2 to TRBJ2-7, with 14 bases aligning to TRBD2. Germline V CDR1 and CDR2: SGHTA, FQGNSA. V shed 5 bases, J shed 2 bases, and the junction held 5 bases outside the gene matches. This CDR3 has 16 residues. The CDR3 coding sequence is TGTGCCAGCAGCGAAGTGGGACTAGCGGGAGCCTACGAGCAGTACTTC. Its protein is CASSEVGLAGAYEQYF.

Turning to this clone: One base away lies a much larger clone, so this may be a sequencing read error. The V call is TRBV30, the J call TRBJ1-2; D not certain. Germline CDR1 is GTSNPN and CDR2 is SVGIG (reference sequence). V lost 4 bases and J 3 bases, leaving 12 bases between the germline ends. The CDR3 spans 13 residues. CDR3 loop: CAWTMGGDYGYTF. The CDR3, as DNA: TGTGCCTGGACCATGGGTGGCGACTATGGCTACACCTTC. The full variable domain, with the rest looked up from reference TRBV30 and TRBJ1-2, is SQTIHQWPATLVQPVGSPLSLECTVEGTSNPNLYWYRQAAGRGLQLLFYSVGIGQISSEVPQNLSASRPQDRQFILSSKKLLLSDSGFYLCAWTMGGDYGYTFGSGTRLTVV.

V and J are TRBV30 and TRBJ2-3, with D unclear. CDR1 and CDR2 from the germline V gene are GTSNPN and SVGIG (reference sequence). Deletions cut 5 bases from V and 1 base from J, with 10 bases between. This CDR3 comprises 13 residues. DNA of the CDR3: TGTGCCTGGGGGCTATTCGGCACAGATACGCAGTATTTT. Translated: CAWGLFGTDTQYF. Full variable domain (missing parts from reference TRBV30 and TRBJ2-3): SQTIHQWPATLVQPVGSPLSLECTVEGTSNPNLYWYRQAAGRGLQLLFYSVGIGQISSEVPQNLSASRPQDRQFILSSKKLLLSDSGFYLCAWGLFGTDTQYFGPGTRLTVL.

J is TRBJ1-5 and V is TRBV15; 11 bases are a match to TRBD1. V gave up 5 bases and J gave up 2 bases; unmatched junction bases: 14. Germline values: CDR1 LNHNV, CDR2 YYDKDF (reference sequence). The CDR3 runs to 19 residues. The CDR3 region is CATSSPRTGGLVGNQPQHF. CDR3 DNA: TGTGCCACCAGCTCCCCCAGGACAGGGGGCCTGGTTGGCAATCAGCCCCAGCATTTT.

This clone was picked up many times. The rearrangement uses TRBV5-4 and TRBJ2-6; no reliable D call. The CDR3 extends over 15 amino acids. CDR1 and CDR2 (germline): SGHNT, YYREEE (reference sequence). Trimming cost V 4 bases and J 0 bases, with 8 bases left between them. The CDR3 sequence is CASSIHSSGANVLTF. The CDR3 DNA follows: TGTGCCAGCAGCATCCACAGCTCTGGGGCCAACGTCCTGACTTTC. The whole variable domain, remainder taken from reference TRBV5-4 and TRBJ2-6, is ETGVTQSPTHLIKTRGQQVTLRCSSQSGHNTVSWYQQALGQGPQFIFQYYREEENGRGNFPPRFSGLQFPNYSSELNVNALELDDSALYLCASSIHSSGANVLTFGAGSRLTVL.

The chain joins TRBV2 to TRBJ2-5; the D call may be TRBD1 or TRBD2 (5 bases each). The DNA end lines up better with TRBJ2-7; the J call may be wrong. This CDR3 has 14 residues. From germline, CDR1 is SNHLY and CDR2 FYNNEI. The CDR3 coding sequence is TGTGCCAGCAGCCTCGGGGCCTATCCCTACGAGCAGTACTTC. Its protein product is CASSLGAYPYEQYF.

Worth noting for this clone: Being one base from a much bigger clone, this may be a read error. V is TRBV2 and J is TRBJ2-1, with 15 bases matching TRBD2. This CDR3 region has 14 residues. V trimming: 6 bases; J trimming: 8 bases; junction bases outside the gene matches: 2. CDR1 SNHLY and CDR2 FYNNEI come from the germline V gene. This chain's CDR3 is CASRGTSGRHEQFF. The CDR3 nucleotides read TGTGCCAGCAGGGGGACTAGCGGGAGGCATGAGCAGTTCTTC. Supplemented by reference TRBV2 and TRBJ2-1, the full variable domain reads EPEVTQTPSHQVTQMGQEVILRCVPISNHLYFYWYRQILGQKVEFLVSFYNNEISEKSEIFDDQFSVERPDGSNFTLKIRSTKLEDSAMYFCASRGTSGRHEQFFGPGTRLTVL.

The chain uses TRBV25-1 and TRBJ2-7; 10 nucleotides line up with TRBD2. V dropped 4 bases and J dropped 0; count of bases not matched to a gene: 6. Germline assignment: CDR1 MGHDK and CDR2 SYGVNS. The CDR3 totals 16 residues. The CDR3 is CASSVDRTSGSYEQYF. For the CDR3, the DNA is TGTGCCAGCAGTGTGGACCGGACTAGCGGCTCCTACGAGCAGTACTTC.

The CDR3 is CASTTSGSLDEQYF. The CDR3 bases are TGTGCCTCCACGACTAGCGGGAGTTTGGACGAGCAGTACTTC. The chain joins TRBV30 to TRBJ2-5, with 12 bases aligning to TRBD2. The tail of the sequence fits TRBJ2-7 better, so the J call may be wrong. This CDR3 spans 14 amino acids. CDR1 and CDR2 (germline): GTSNPN, SVGIG (reference sequence).

This chain connects TRBV7-2 to TRBJ2-5; TRBD2 agrees at 14 bases. After removal of 1 base from V and 2 bases from J, the junction contained 3 bases not matched to a gene. Looked up from germline, CDR1 is SGHTA and CDR2 is FQGNSA. This CDR3 spans 17 amino acids. The CDR3 DNA reads TGTGCCAGCAGCTTAGGACTAGCGGGAGGGGTTCAAGAGACCCAGTACTTC. Amino acids: CASSLGLAGGVQETQYF.

This chain joins TRBV6-1 and TRBJ2-7; TRBD1 is a possible D gene (6 bases). Per germline, CDR1 MNHNS and CDR2 SASEGT. V shed 5 bases and J shed 3 bases, with 11 bases lying between them. The CDR3 is 13 residues long. The CDR3 region is CASSRDNFYEQYF. The CDR3 DNA follows: TGTGCCAGCAGTCGGGACAATTTCTACGAGCAGTACTTC.

The chain joins TRBV5-1 to TRBJ1-1, with D maybe TRBD1 (6 bases). Germline values: CDR1 SGHRS, CDR2 YFSETQ. V was pared by 0 bases and J by 2 bases, with 14 bases between. CDR3 length equals 16 residues. The CDR3 region is CASSLASGAGNTEAFF. The CDR3 bases are TGCGCCAGCAGCTTGGCGTCAGGGGCGGGAAACACTGAAGCTTTCTTT.

The chain joins TRBV9 to TRBJ1-3; D perhaps matches TRBD1 (6 bases). The CDR3 spans 14 residues. Per germline, CDR1 SGDLS and CDR2 YYNGEE. Trimming took 1 base from V and 4 from J, leaving 9 bases between them. The CDR3 DNA is TGTGCCAGCAGCGTATCCACAGGGGGAAACACCATATATTTT. As protein: CASSVSTGGNTIYF.

The chain joins TRBV18 to TRBJ2-3; 13 nucleotides line up with TRBD2. Germline CDR1 and CDR2: KGHSH and LQKENI. The CDR3 loop spans 17 amino acids. Trimming cost V 2 bases and J 1 base; bases outside gene matches: 3. CDR3 in DNA: TGTGCCAGCTCACCAAGAACTAGCGGGAGGGGCACAGATACGCAGTATTTT. It specifies CASSPRTSGRGTDTQYF.

The chain carries TRBV5-1 and TRBJ2-7, with TRBD2 matching over 11 bases. The V and J ends lost 4 bases and 9 bases, in that order; junction bases with no gene match: 12. The germline gives CDR1 SGHRS, CDR2 YFSETQ. This CDR3 comprises 15 residues. CDR3 bases: TGCGCCAGCAGCGAGGATAGGCTAGCGGGAGGAGTGCAGTACTTC. Translation gives CASSEDRLAGGVQYF.

This clone was recorded once. A far larger clone is off by one base, so a read error is likely. The identical CDR3 is also encoded by other nucleotide sequences in the sample. The chain couples TRBV5-4 to TRBJ1-1; D is uncertain. CDR1 is SGHNT, CDR2 YYREEE, per germline (reference sequence). The CDR3 runs to 13 residues. Trimming removed 2 bases from V and 5 bases from J, with 10 bases in between. The CDR3 here is CASSFGRDTEAFF. Written as DNA, the CDR3 is TGTGCCAGCAGCTTTGGCAGAGATACTGAAGCTTTCTTT.

This sequence joins TRBV28 and TRBJ2-5, with no clear D. Per germline, CDR1 MDHEN and CDR2 SYDVKM. Trimming removed 5 bases at V and 5 bases at J, with 12 bases between. This CDR3 has 13 residues. CDR3 bases: TGTGCCAGCAGTCCTGGGCTTGGGGAGACCCAGTACTTC. This gives the protein CASSPGLGETQYF.

This clone was found many times. This chain uses TRBV6-5 with TRBJ1-2; 7 bases align to TRBD1. CDR1 is MNHEY and CDR2 is SVGAGI in the germline V gene. The ends lost 4 bases at V and 4 bases at J; junction bases unmatched: 6. CDR3 length: 14 amino acids. The CDR3 DNA follows: TGTGCCAGCAGTTCTATAGACAGGGCCTATGGCTACACCTTC. Its protein product is CASSSIDRAYGYTF.

This chain links TRBV6-4 with TRBJ2-5; no definite D call. Trimming took off 0 bases at V and 5 bases at J, with 7 bases between the two ends. From germline, CDR1 is MRHNA and CDR2 SNTAGT. The CDR3 spans 13 residues. CDR3: CASSDSRAETQYF. The CDR3 bases are TGTGCCAGCAGTGACTCAAGGGCGGAGACCCAGTACTTC.

The rearrangement links TRBV7-8 to TRBJ1-2, with a weak D call TRBD1 (5 bases). CDR3 length: 14 residues. V was pared by 5 bases and J by 4 bases, with 14 bases between. CDR1 SGHVS and CDR2 FQNEAQ come from the germline V gene. The CDR3 loop reads CASSQGWTIYGYTF. CDR3 bases: TGTGCCAGCAGCCAGGGCTGGACAATCTATGGCTACACCTTC.

The chain links TRBV9 to TRBJ1-2; a weak D match, TRBD1 (6 bases). In germline, CDR1 is SGDLS, CDR2 YYNGEE. V lost 3 bases to trimming and J lost 7 bases, with 10 bases between them. The CDR3 spans 12 residues. The CDR3: CASSGTVGGYTF. The CDR3 nucleotides read TGTGCCAGCAGCGGGACAGTGGGTGGCTACACCTTC.

The sample holds one count of this clone. The chain combines TRBV2 with TRBJ2-3; no clear D gene. This CDR3 is 12 amino acids long. Germline CDR1 and CDR2: SNHLY and FYNNEI. V lost 4 bases to trimming and J lost 6 bases, with 8 bases between them. The CDR3 DNA follows: TGTGCCAGCAGTGTTCTTCGGGATACGCAGTATTTT. This sequence encodes CASSVLRDTQYF. Together with reference TRBV2 and TRBJ2-3, the CDR3 gives the full variable domain: EPEVTQTPSHQVTQMGQEVILRCVPISNHLYFYWYRQILGQKVEFLVSFYNNEISEKSEIFDDQFSVERPDGSNFTLKIRSTKLEDSAMYFCASSVLRDTQYFGPGTRLTVL.

This clone was observed a handful of times. The rearrangement uses TRBV4-1 and TRBJ2-7; 9 bases match TRBD1. This CDR3 region has 15 residues. Germline trimming cut 1 base from V and 3 bases from J; bases unmatched to any gene: 4. Germline V gene lookup returns CDR1 MGHRA and CDR2 YSYEKL. The CDR3 region is CASSQARDRDYEQYF. The CDR3, as DNA: TGCGCCAGCAGCCAAGCGCGGGACAGGGACTACGAGCAGTACTTC.